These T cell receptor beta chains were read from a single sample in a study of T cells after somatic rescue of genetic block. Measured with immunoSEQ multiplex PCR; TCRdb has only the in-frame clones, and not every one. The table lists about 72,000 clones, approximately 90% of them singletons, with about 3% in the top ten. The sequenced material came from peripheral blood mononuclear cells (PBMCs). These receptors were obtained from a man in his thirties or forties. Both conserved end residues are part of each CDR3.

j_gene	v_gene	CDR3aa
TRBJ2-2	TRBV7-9	CASSRTSGNTGELFF
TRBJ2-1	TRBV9	CASSGTHYNEQFF
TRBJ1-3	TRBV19	CASSADSGNTIYF
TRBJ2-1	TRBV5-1	CASSSIPRGQYNEQFF
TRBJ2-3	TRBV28	CASSSLTGHTDTQYF
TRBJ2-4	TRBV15	CATSAMGSGVETIQYF
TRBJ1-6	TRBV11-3	CASSSVWLRGSPLHF
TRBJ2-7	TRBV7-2	CASGTTRSYEQYF
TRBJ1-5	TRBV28	CASSNGGNQPQHF
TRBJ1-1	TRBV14	CASSQDKEIREEAFF
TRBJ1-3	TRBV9	CASSVLSGNTIYF
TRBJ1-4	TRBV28	CASSTGATNEKLFF
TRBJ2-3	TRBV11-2	CASSQWRENADTQYF
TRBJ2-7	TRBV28	CASSRPGQGYPGGYEQYF
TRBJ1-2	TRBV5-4	CASRNRDRGGYTF
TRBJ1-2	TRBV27	CASSPMGQYGYTF
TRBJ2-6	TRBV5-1	CASSSDTGAGANVLTF
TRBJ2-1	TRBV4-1	CASSGAATSGGRIEQFF
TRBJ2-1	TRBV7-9	CASDRGGNYNEQFF
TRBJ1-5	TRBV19	CASNWVGQPQHF
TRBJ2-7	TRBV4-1	CASSQDHGSSSYEQYF
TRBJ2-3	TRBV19	CASSILGLAGGLDTQYF
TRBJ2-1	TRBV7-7	CASSLVRSGEQFF
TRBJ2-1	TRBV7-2	CASSGGLAGGNEQFF
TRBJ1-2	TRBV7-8	CASSLDYLGADGYTF
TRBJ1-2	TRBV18	CASSPAGTEYYGYTF
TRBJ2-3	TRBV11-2	CASTSPGVRGDTQYF
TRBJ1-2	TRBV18	CASSPSPEGAGYTF
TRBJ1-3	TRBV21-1	CASSKNPLTGTSGNTIYF
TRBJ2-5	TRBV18	CASSPSGKQETQYF
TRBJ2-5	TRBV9	CASSVGLAGGAQYF
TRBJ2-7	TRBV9	CASSSPGDEQYF
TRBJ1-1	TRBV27	CASSLAGGTEAFF
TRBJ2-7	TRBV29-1	CSVDGLAGDNEQYF
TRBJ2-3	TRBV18	CASSLTGGITDTQYF
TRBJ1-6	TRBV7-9	CASSPGFFRGLISNSPLHF
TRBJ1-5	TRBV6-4	CASSQGQGDQPQHF
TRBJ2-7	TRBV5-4	CASSWARAEQYF
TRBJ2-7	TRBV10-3	CAISPGQGSSSYEQYF
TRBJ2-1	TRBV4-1	CASSQVNLVSFDEQFF
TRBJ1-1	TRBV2	CASKGFRGLTEAFF